What follows are 9 T cell receptor beta chains derived from one specimen sequenced in a study of blood T cell repertoires in COVID-19. This table comes from immunoSEQ multiplex PCR, and its TCRdb copy is limited to in-frame clones, with some not included. The data contain more than 200,000 clones, about nine tenths of them seen just once; the ten biggest clones take up roughly 0.69%. The sequencing sample was made of peripheral blood. Receptor source: a middle-aged man with acute or convalescent COVID-19.

Note on this clone: At one end, the junction sequence differs from germline, possibly due to a read error. This chain uses TRBV11-2 with TRBJ1-1; D is unresolved. The CDR3 loop spans 15 amino acids. Germline V CDR1 and CDR2: SGHAT, FQNNGV. CDR3 coding DNA: TGTGCCAGCAGCCTAGAAGGTGAACTAAACACTGAAGCTTTCTTT. Translation gives CASSLEGELNTEAFF.

V gene TRBV10-3 combines with J gene TRBJ2-5; D possibly corresponds to TRBD1 (7 bases). V lost 6 bases and J lost 4, with 18 bases in between. The CDR3 is 15 residues long. The germline V gene encodes CDR1 ENHRY and CDR2 SYGVKD. The CDR3 region is CAISKSIQGGETQYF. The CDR3 nucleotides are TGTGCCATCAGCAAGAGCATTCAGGGGGGAGAGACCCAGTACTTC.

V usage is TRBV7-9 and J usage is TRBJ2-1; D possibly corresponds to TRBD1 (6 bases). Germline V CDR1 and CDR2: SEHNR, FQNEAQ (reference sequence). V lost 5 bases to trimming and J lost 1 base, with 12 bases between them. The CDR3 runs 15 residues. In DNA form, the CDR3 reads TGTGCCAGCAGCCGTACAGGGATTTCCTACAATGAGCAGTTCTTC. The encoded protein is CASSRTGISYNEQFF.

CDR3 coding DNA: TGTGCCAGCAGCTTCGGGACTCCCCCCTACGAGCAGTACTTC. As protein: CASSFGTPPYEQYF. The chain joins TRBV7-3 to TRBJ2-7; possible D gene TRBD2, 6 bases. Germline V gene data show CDR1 as SGHTA and CDR2 as FQGTGA. This CDR3 is built from 14 residues. Deletions cut 3 bases from V and 2 bases from J, with 11 bases between.

The rearrangement links TRBV19 to TRBJ2-2; 8 bases match TRBD2. Germline-derived CDR1 and CDR2 are LNHDA and SQIVND (reference sequence). CDR3 size: 14 residues. V was pared by 3 bases and J by 9 bases, with 6 bases of the junction left unmatched. The CDR3 sequence: CASSISAGVRELFF. In DNA form, the CDR3 reads TGTGCCAGTAGTATCTCAGCGGGAGTCAGGGAGCTGTTTTTT.

The chain is built from TRBV7-9 and TRBJ1-3; D ambiguous. The CDR3 consists of 16 residues. V was pared by 5 bases and J by 0 bases, with 14 bases between. Germline loops: CDR1 SEHNR, CDR2 FQNEAQ (reference sequence). The CDR3 coding sequence is TGTGCCAGCAGCACTCCCAGCCGGGACTCTGGAAACACCATATATTTT. Residues: CASSTPSRDSGNTIYF.

The V call is TRBV24-1, the J call TRBJ1-6; 8 positions match TRBD1. Germline CDR1 KGHDR, CDR2 SFDVKD. CDR3 size: 16 residues. The V segment lost 9 bases and the J segment 5 bases; nucleotides outside the gene matches: 11. The CDR3 loop reads CATLHRGQDHNSPLHF. CDR3 sequence (DNA): TGTGCCACCCTCCATAGGGGACAGGACCATAATTCACCCCTCCACTTT.

This clone was detected only once. This rearrangement joins TRBV11-2 to TRBJ1-6; no firm D call. The CDR3 extends over 13 amino acids. Germline V lookup: CDR1 SGHAT, CDR2 FQNNGV. V lost 2 bases and J 9 bases, leaving 8 bases between the germline ends. CDR3 sequence (DNA): TGTGCCAGCAGCTTAACCCTGGCTTCACCCCTCCACTTT. It translates to CASSLTLASPLHF.

The chain couples TRBV19 to TRBJ1-2, with 7 bases lining up with TRBD1. With 6 bases clipped from V and 1 base from J, the junction kept 5 bases outside the gene matches. Germline loops: CDR1 LNHDA, CDR2 SQIVND (reference sequence). There are 14 residues in the CDR3. The CDR3 region is CASSRQGDNYGYTF. In nucleotides, the CDR3 is TGTGCCAGTAGCCGACAGGGCGATAACTATGGCTACACCTTC.